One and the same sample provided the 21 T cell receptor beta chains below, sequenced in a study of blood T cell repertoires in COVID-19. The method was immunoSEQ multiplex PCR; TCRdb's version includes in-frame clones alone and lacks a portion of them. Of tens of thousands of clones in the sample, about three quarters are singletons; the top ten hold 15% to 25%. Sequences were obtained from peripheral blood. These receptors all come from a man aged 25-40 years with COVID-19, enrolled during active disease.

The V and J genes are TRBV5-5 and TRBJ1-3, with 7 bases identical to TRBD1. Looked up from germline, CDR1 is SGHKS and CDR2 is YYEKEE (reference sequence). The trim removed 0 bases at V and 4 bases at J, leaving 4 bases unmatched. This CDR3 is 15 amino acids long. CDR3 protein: CASSLGTGAGNTIYF. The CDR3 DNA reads TGTGCCAGCAGCTTGGGTACAGGGGCAGGAAACACCATATATTTT.

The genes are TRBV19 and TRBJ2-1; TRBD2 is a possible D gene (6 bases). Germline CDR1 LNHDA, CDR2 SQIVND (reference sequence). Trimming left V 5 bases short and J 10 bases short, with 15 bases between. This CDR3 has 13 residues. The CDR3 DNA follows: TGTGCCAGTAGTCGAACTAGCCGGGGAGAGCAGTTCTTC. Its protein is CASSRTSRGEQFF.

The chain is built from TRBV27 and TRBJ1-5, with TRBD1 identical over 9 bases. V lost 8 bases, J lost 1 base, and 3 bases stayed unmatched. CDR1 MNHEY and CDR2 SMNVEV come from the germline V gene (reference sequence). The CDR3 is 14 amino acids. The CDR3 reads CASGTGWSNQPQHF. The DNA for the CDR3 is TGTGCCAGCGGGACAGGGTGGAGCAATCAGCCCCAGCATTTT.

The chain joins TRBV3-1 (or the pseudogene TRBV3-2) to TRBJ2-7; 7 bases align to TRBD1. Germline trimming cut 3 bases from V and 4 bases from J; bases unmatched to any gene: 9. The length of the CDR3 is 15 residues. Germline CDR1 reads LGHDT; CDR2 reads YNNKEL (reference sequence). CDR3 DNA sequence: TGTGCCAGCAGCCAGGGCGGACAGGTAGTTTACGAGCAGTACTTC. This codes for CASSQGGQVVYEQYF.

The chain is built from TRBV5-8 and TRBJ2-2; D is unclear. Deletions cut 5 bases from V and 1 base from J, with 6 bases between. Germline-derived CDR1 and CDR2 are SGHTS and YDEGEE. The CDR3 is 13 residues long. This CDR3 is CASRMRNTGELFF. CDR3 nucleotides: TGTGCCAGCAGAATGAGGAACACCGGGGAGCTGTTTTTT.

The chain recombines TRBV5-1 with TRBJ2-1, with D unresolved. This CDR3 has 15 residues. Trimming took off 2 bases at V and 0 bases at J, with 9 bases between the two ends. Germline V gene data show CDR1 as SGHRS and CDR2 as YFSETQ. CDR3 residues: CASSLWPGSYNEQFF. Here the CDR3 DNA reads TGCGCCAGCAGCTTATGGCCGGGCTCCTACAATGAGCAGTTCTTC.

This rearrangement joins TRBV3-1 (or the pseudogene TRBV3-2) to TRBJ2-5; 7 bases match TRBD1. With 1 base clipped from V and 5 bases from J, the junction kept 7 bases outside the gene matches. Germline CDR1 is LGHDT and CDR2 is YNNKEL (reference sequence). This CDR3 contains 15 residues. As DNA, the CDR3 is TGTGCCAGCAGCCAAGGACAGGGTCCAGCGGAGACCCAGTACTTC. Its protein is CASSQGQGPAETQYF.

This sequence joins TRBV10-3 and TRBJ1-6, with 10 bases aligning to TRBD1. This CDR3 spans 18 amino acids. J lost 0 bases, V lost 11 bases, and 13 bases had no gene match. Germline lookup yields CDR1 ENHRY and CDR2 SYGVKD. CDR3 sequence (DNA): TGTGCCTCCCGCGGGGGACAGGGGCGACTCTCCTATAATTCACCCCTCCACTTT. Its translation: CASRGGQGRLSYNSPLHF.

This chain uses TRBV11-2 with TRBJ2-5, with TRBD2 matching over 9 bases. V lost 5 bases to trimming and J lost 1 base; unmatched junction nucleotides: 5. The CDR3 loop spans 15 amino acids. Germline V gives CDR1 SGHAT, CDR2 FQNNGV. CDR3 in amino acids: CASSPLAGFQETQYF. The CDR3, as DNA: TGTGCCAGCAGCCCCCTAGCGGGATTCCAAGAGACCCAGTACTTC.

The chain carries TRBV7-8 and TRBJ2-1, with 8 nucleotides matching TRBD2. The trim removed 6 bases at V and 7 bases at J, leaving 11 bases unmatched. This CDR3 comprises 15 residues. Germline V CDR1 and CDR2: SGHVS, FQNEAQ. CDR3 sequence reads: CASRLSGIFKNEQFF. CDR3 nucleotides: TGTGCCAGCAGACTTAGCGGGATCTTTAAGAATGAGCAGTTCTTC.

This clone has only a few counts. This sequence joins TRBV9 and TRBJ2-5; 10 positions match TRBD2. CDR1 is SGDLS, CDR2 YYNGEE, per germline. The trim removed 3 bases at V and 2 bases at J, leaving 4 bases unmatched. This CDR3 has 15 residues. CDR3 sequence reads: CASSALAGAQETQYF. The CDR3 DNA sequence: TGTGCCAGCAGCGCCCTAGCGGGAGCACAAGAGACCCAGTACTTC.

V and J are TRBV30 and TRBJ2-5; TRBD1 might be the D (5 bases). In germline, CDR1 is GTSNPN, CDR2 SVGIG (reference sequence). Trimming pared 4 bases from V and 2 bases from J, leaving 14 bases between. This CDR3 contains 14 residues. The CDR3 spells CAWIKTEEQETQYF. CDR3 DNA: TGTGCCTGGATAAAGACAGAGGAGCAAGAGACCCAGTACTTC.

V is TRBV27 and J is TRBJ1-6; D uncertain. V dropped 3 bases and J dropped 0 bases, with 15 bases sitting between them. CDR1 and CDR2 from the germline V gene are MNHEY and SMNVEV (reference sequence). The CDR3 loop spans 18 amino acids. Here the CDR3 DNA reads TGTGCCAGCAGTTTGAGGCAGCCATCGAGCTCCTATAATTCACCCCTCCACTTT. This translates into CASSLRQPSSSYNSPLHF.

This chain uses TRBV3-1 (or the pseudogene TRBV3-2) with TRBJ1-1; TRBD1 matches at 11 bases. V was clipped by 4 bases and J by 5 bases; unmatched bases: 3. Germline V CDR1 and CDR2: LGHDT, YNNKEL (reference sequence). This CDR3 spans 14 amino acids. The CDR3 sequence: CASSRDRGRTEAFF. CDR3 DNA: TGTGCCAGCAGCCGGGACAGGGGGAGGACTGAAGCTTTCTTT.

The CDR3 DNA reads TGTGCCAGCAGTTCCCAGGGGCGCACTGAAGCTTTCTTT. Protein product: CASSSQGRTEAFF. The V and J genes are TRBV6-5 and TRBJ1-1; TRBD1 might be the D (6 bases). Germline V gene sequence: CDR1 MNHEY, CDR2 SVGAGI. This CDR3 is built from 13 residues. Trimming removed 4 bases from V and 4 bases from J, with 10 bases in between.

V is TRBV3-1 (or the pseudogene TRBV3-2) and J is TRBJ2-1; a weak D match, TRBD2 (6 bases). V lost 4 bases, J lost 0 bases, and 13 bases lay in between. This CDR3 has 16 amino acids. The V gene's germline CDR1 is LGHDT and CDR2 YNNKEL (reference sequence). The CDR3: CASSLSAGGSYNEQFF. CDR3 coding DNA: TGTGCCAGCAGCCTAAGTGCCGGGGGCTCCTACAATGAGCAGTTCTTC.

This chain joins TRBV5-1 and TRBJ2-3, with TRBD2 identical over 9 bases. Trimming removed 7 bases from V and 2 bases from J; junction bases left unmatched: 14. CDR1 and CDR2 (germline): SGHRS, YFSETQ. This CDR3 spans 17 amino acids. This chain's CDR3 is CASGSGGRASPTDTQYF. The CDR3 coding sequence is TGCGCCAGCGGGTCGGGCGGGAGGGCCTCGCCCACAGATACGCAGTATTTT.

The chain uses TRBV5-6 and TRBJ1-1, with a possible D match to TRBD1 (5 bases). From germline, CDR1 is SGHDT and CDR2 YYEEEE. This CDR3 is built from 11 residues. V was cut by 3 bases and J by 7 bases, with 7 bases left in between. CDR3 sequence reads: CASSSGNEAFF. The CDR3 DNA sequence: TGTGCCAGCAGCTCAGGGAATGAAGCTTTCTTT.

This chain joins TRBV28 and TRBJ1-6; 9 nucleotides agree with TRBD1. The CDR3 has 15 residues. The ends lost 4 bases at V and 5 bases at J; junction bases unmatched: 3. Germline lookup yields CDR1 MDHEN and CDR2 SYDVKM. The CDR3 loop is CASSSGQGDNSPLHF. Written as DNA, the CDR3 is TGTGCCAGCAGTTCGGGACAGGGAGATAATTCACCCCTCCACTTT.

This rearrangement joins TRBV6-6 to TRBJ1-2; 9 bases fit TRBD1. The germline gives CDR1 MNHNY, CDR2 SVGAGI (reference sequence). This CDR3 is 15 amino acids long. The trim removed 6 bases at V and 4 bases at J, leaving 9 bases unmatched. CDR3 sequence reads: CASRIQGADIYGYTF. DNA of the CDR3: TGTGCCAGCAGGATACAGGGGGCTGACATCTATGGCTACACCTTC.

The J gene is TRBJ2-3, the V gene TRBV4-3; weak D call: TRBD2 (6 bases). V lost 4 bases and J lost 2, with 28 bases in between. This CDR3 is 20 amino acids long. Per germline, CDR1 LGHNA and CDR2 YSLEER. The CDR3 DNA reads TGCGCCAGCAGCCGCAACCTCCAGGTCCGAGGAGGGGCCTACACAGATACGCAGTATTTT. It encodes CASSRNLQVRGGAYTDTQYF.